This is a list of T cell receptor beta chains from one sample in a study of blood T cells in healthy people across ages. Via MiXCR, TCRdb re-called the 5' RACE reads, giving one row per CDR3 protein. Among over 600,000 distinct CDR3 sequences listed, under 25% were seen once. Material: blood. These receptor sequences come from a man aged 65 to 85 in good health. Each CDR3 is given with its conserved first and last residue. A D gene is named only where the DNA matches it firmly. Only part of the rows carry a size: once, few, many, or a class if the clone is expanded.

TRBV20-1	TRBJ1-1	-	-	TGCAGTGCTAGAGATGGAGGGGGAAAAGCTTTCTTT	CSARDGGGKAFF
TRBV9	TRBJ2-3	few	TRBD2	TGTGCCAGCAGCGCCAACTCTCTAGCGGGCACAGATACGCAGTATTTT	CASSANSLAGTDTQYF
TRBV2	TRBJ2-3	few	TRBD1	TGTGCCAGCAGTGATCTGACAGGGGGCGGAGATACGCAGTATTTT	CASSDLTGGGDTQYF
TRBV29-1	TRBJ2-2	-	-	TGCAGCGTTCGGACAGTCGCGAACACCGGGGAGCTGTTTTTT	CSVRTVANTGELFF
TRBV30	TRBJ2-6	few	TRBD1	TGTGCCTGGAAACAGGGGGCTGGGGCCAACGTCCTGACTTTC	CAWKQGAGANVLTF
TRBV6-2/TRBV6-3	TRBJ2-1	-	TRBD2	TGTGCCAGCAGTTACTCGGGGGGGACTATAAGTCCCAATGAGCAGTTCTTC	CASSYSGGTISPNEQFF
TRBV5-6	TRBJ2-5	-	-	TGTGAGGCGGGACCTCAAGAGACCCAGTACTTC	CEAGPQETQYF
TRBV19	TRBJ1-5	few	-	TGTGCCAGTAGTATTAACTTCGGGGGCCGCAATCAGCCCCAGCATTTT	CASSINFGGRNQPQHF
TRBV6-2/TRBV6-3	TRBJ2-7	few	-	TGTGCCAGCAGTTCGGATAACTCCTACGAGCAGTACTTC	CASSSDNSYEQYF
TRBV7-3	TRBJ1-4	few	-	TGTGCCAGCAGTCAGACCGGGTCTGGGGAAAAACTGTTTTTT	CASSQTGSGEKLFF
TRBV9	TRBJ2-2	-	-	TGTGCCAGCAGCGTACAGGGGAGGGCCACCGGGGAGCTGTTTTTT	CASSVQGRATGELFF
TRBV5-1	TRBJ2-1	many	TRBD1	TGCGCCAGCAGCCCCGGGACAGGGGGCAATGAGCAGTTCTTC	CASSPGTGGNEQFF
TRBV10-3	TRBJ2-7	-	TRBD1	TGTGCCATCAGTGGCTCCGGGACAGGTGGGGAATACGAGCAGTACTTC	CAISGSGTGGEYEQYF
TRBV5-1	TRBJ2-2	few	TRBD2	TGCGCCAGCAGCTGGGGACTAGCGGATAATACCGGGGAGCTGTTTTTT	CASSWGLADNTGELFF
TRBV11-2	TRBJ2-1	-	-	TGTGCCAGCAGCTTAGAGAGGTCCTGGGTTGAGCAGTTCTTC	CASSLERSWVEQFF
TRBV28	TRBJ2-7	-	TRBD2	TGTGCCAGCAGGCTCCGGGGGGGAACCTACGAGCAGTACTTC	CASRLRGGTYEQYF
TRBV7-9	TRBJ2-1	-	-	TGTGCCAGCAGCCCTCAGATTTCTTACAATGAGCAGTTCTTC	CASSPQISYNEQFF
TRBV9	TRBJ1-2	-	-	TGTGCCAGCAGCCCACTGGGGTTTGGCTACACCTTC	CASSPLGFGYTF
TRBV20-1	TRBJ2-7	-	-	TGCAGTGCTAGAGATGGGTCGGGCAGATCCTACGAGCAGTACTTC	CSARDGSGRSYEQYF
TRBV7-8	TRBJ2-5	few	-	TGTGCCAGCAGCTTAGGGGACTGGGGAAGCGAGACCCAGTACTTC	CASSLGDWGSETQYF
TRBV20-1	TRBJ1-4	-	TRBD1	TGCAGTGCTCCAGGGGGCTGGGTTGAAAGACTGTTTTTT	CSAPGGWVERLFF
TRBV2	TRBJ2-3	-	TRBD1	TGTGCCAGCAGAGCTTGGACAGGGAGCACAGATACGCAGTATTTT	CASRAWTGSTDTQYF
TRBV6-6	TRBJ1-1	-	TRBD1	TGTGCCAGCAGTTACACAGGGGAGAACACTGAAGCTTTCTTT	CASSYTGENTEAFF
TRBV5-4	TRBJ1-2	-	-	TGTGCCAGCAGCTTGCGCCGGGACTATGGCTACACCTTC	CASSLRRDYGYTF
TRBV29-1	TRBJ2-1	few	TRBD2	TGCAGCGTTGAAAGACTAGCGAGCTACAATGAGCAGTTCTTC	CSVERLASYNEQFF
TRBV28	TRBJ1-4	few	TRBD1	TGTGCCAGCAGCCAGGGGGTTCTGGCTAATGAAAAACTGTTTTTT	CASSQGVLANEKLFF
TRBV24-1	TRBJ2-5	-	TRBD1	TGTGCCACCAGTAACCCGACAGGGGCCGAAGAGACCCAGTACTTC	CATSNPTGAEETQYF
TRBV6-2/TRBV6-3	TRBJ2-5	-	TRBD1	TGTGCCAGCAGTTACACAGGGACAGGGCGAGAGACCCAGTACTTC	CASSYTGTGRETQYF
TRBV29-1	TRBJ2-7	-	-	TGCAGCGTTGGGGGAGGACGGGACCTCGGAGAGCAGTACTTC	CSVGGGRDLGEQYF
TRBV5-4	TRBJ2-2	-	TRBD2	TGTGCCAGCAGCTTAAATCGCGGGAGGGCCGGGGAGCTGTTTTTT	CASSLNRGRAGELFF
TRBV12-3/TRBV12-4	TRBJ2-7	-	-	TGTGCCAGCGGTGGGGGCTCAACTGCCCTGAACGAGCAGTACTTC	CASGGGSTALNEQYF
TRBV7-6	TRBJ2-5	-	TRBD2	TGTGCCAGCAGCTTATATCTAGCGGGACCTTCAGACCAAGGGACCCAGTACTTC	CASSLYLAGPSDQGTQYF
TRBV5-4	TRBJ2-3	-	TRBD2	TGTGCCAGCAGCTTTGGTACTAGCGGGAGTAGCACAGATACGCAGTATTTT	CASSFGTSGSSTDTQYF
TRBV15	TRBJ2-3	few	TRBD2	TGTGCCACCAGCCCTAGCGGGAAAGATACGCAGTATTTT	CATSPSGKDTQYF
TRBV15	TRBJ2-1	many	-	TGTGCCACCAGCAGAGACAGGGTAATAATTCGCAATGAGCAGTTCTTC	CATSRDRVIIRNEQFF
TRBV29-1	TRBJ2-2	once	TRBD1	TGCAGCGTTGGTTCTGGACAGGCGAACACCGGGGAGCTGTTTTTT	CSVGSGQANTGELFF
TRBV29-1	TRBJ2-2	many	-	TGCAGCGTTGAAGATCCACTAAGAACCGGGGAGCTGTTTTTT	CSVEDPLRTGELFF
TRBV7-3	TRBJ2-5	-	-	TGTGCCAGCAGCTTACTGGGAGGTGGGACCCAGTACTTC	CASSLLGGGTQYF
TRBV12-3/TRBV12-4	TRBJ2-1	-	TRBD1	TGTGCCAGCAATCGACAGGGTTGGGAGCAGTTCTTC	CASNRQGWEQFF
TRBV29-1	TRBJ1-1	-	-	TGCAGCGTTGAAGAGCCCAGGGACACTGAAGCTTTCTTT	CSVEEPRDTEAFF
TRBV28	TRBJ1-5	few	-	TGTGCCAGCAGTTTACGGCCAGGCTATAGCAATCAGCCCCAGCATTTT	CASSLRPGYSNQPQHF
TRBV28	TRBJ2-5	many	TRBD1	TGTGCCAGCAGCCTGCCGGGACAGGGGCAAGAGACCCAGTACTTC	CASSLPGQGQETQYF
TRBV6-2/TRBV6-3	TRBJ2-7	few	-	TGTGCCACCCAGGATGGCGGGGCTCGGGGGAACGAGCAGTACTTC	CATQDGGARGNEQYF
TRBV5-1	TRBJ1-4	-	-	TGCGCCAGCAGCACGGGACGGGGTAATGAAAAACTGTTTTTT	CASSTGRGNEKLFF
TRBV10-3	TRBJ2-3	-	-	TGTGCCATCAGAGACCCTGGGGTAACAGATACGCAGTATTTT	CAIRDPGVTDTQYF
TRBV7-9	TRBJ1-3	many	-	TGTGCCAGCAGCCCACCAATCCGACAGAGCTCTGGAAACACCATATATTTT	CASSPPIRQSSGNTIYF
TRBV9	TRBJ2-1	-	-	TGTGCCAGCAGCATCGGACCGTCCCAGTCCAATGAGCAGTTCTTC	CASSIGPSQSNEQFF
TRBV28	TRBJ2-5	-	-	TGTGCCAGCAGTTGGAGTCGGGAGACCCAGTACTTC	CASSWSRETQYF
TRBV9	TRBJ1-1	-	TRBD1	TGTGCCAGCAGCGTACCCGACACAGGGGTCGCCACTGAAGCTTTCTTT	CASSVPDTGVATEAFF
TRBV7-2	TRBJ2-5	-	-	TGTGCCAGCAGCTTAGAGCCAAGGGGGCAAGAGACCCAGTACTTC	CASSLEPRGQETQYF
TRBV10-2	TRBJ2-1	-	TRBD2	TGCGCCAGCACCAGCGGGAGGTACAATGAGCAGTTCTTC	CASTSGRYNEQFF
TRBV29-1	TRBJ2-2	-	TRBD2	TGCAGCGTTGTGCCTAGCGGAAACACCGGGGAGCTGTTTTTT	CSVVPSGNTGELFF
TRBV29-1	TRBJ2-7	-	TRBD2	TGCAGCGTTCGAAACGAGAGGACTAGCGCACGACACGAGCAGTACTTC	CSVRNERTSARHEQYF
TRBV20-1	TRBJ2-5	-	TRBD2	TGCAGTGCTAGTAGCGGGTGGTACCAAGAGACCCAGTACTTC	CSASSGWYQETQYF
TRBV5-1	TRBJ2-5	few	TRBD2	TGCGCCAGCAGCTCCCGAGTTGCGGGAGGCCAAGAGACCCAGTACTTC	CASSSRVAGGQETQYF